This entry lists 23 T cell receptor beta chains sequenced from one sample in a study of T cell responses to AZD1222 COVID-19 vaccine. Profiled with immunoSEQ multiplex PCR; TCRdb holds only in-frame clones, not every one. The table has roughly 130,000 clones, around 90% seen once. The sequencing here drew on peripheral blood, taken on day 0 of AZD1222 vaccination. All receptors derive from an adult in good health.

The chain has TRBV19 and TRBJ2-5; D may correspond to TRBD1 or TRBD2 (5 bases each). Germline V gene lookup returns CDR1 LNHDA and CDR2 SQIVND (reference sequence). The CDR3 is 17 amino acids. Trimming shortened V by 1 base and J by 1 base, and 16 bases separated the two germline ends. This chain's CDR3 is CASSIAGTPGIQETQYF. The CDR3, as DNA: TGTGCCAGTAGTATAGCGGGAACACCAGGGATCCAAGAGACCCAGTACTTC.

This chain joins TRBV27 and TRBJ2-7, with D possibly matching TRBD1 (5 bases). CDR1 MNHEY and CDR2 SMNVEV come from the germline V gene (reference sequence). V was trimmed by 2 bases and J by 5 bases, leaving 16 bases between them. The CDR3 is 15 amino acids. The CDR3 is CASSLVAGFNDEQYF. The CDR3 DNA sequence: TGTGCCAGCAGTTTAGTGGCAGGGTTTAATGACGAGCAGTACTTC.

This chain connects TRBV28 to TRBJ1-2, with D unclear. V lost 8 bases and J 4 bases, leaving 11 bases between the germline ends. The CDR3 sequence is 12 residues long. Per the germline V gene, CDR1 is MDHEN and CDR2 is SYDVKM. This chain's CDR3 is CASGRESYGYTF. The CDR3 nucleotides are TGTGCCAGCGGACGAGAATCCTATGGCTACACCTTC.

Written as DNA, the CDR3 is TGCGCCAGCAGCCAAGATCTAGGACACCTCCGTCAAGCCCAGCATTTT. Translation: CASSQDLGHLRQAQHF. The chain couples TRBV4-3 to TRBJ1-5; D is possibly TRBD1 (5 bases). The CDR3 has 16 amino acids. Per germline, CDR1 LGHNA and CDR2 YSLEER. Trimming stripped 0 bases from V and 11 bases from J, with 20 bases between.

The chain links TRBV19 to TRBJ1-2; D not resolved. Trimming removed 9 bases from V and 8 bases from J, with 13 bases in between. CDR1 is LNHDA and CDR2 is SQIVND in the germline V gene (reference sequence). This CDR3 comprises 11 residues. CDR3 bases: TGTGCCAGCCTCAGGTGGGAGGGCTACACCTTC. Protein product: CASLRWEGYTF. The entire variable domain, with the rest obtained from reference TRBV19 and TRBJ1-2, is as follows: DGGITQSPKYLFRKEGQNVTLSCEQNLNHDAMYWYRQDPGQGLRLIYYSQIVNDFQKGDIAEGYSVSREKKESFPLTVTSAQKNPTAFYLCASLRWEGYTFGSGTRLTVV.

The J gene is TRBJ1-1, the V gene TRBV2; D unresolved. Between the trimmed V and J ends, which lost 5 bases and 1 base, there was a span of 8 bases. CDR1 and CDR2 (germline): SNHLY, FYNNEI. The CDR3 totals 13 residues. Written as DNA, the CDR3 is TGTGCCAGCAGTCTGGGAGGGAACACTGAAGCTTTCTTT. Encoded protein: CASSLGGNTEAFF.

The genes are TRBV2 and TRBJ2-3; D gene unclear. The CDR3 extends over 10 amino acids. Germline values: CDR1 SNHLY, CDR2 FYNNEI. V lost 8 bases to trimming and J lost 10 bases, with 10 bases between them. The CDR3 nucleotides are TGTGCCAGCGCTCGTTCATCGCAGTATTTT. This codes for CASARSSQYF.

The gene calls are TRBV19 and TRBJ1-1, with TRBD1 identical over 10 bases. CDR1 is LNHDA, CDR2 SQIVND, per germline (reference sequence). The V and J ends lost 6 bases and 0 bases, in that order; junction bases with no gene match: 1. This CDR3 spans 14 amino acids. Here the CDR3 DNA reads TGTGCCAGTAGGGGACAGGGGCTGAACACTGAAGCTTTCTTT. Translation: CASRGQGLNTEAFF.

The CDR3 protein is CASSQAGGLGDTQYF. For the CDR3, the DNA is TGTGCCAGCAGCCAAGCGGGGGGCCTTGGAGATACGCAGTATTTT. The chain joins TRBV4-2 to TRBJ2-3; a weak D match, TRBD2 (7 bases). The CDR3 consists of 15 residues. V dropped 1 base and J dropped 5 bases, with 13 bases sitting between them. In germline, CDR1 is LGHNA, CDR2 YNFKEQ.

CDR3 loop: CASSANRANTGELFF. CDR3 DNA sequence: TGTGCCAGCAGTGCTAACCGTGCGAACACCGGGGAGCTGTTTTTT. The genes are TRBV2 and TRBJ2-2, with D hard to call. The CDR3 is 15 amino acids. The germline gives CDR1 SNHLY, CDR2 FYNNEI. Trimming cost V 4 bases and J 0 bases, with 9 bases left between them.

This chain links TRBV25-1 with TRBJ2-7; TRBD1 matches at 7 bases. With V trimmed by 3 bases and J by 0 bases, 5 bases remained unmatched. The length of the CDR3 is 15 residues. Per the germline V gene, CDR1 is MGHDK and CDR2 is SYGVNS. The CDR3: CASSDWDSSSYEQYF. The CDR3 nucleotides are TGTGCCAGCAGTGATTGGGACAGCAGCTCCTACGAGCAGTACTTC.

The chain carries TRBV6-5 and TRBJ1-2; D is ambiguous. CDR1 MNHEY and CDR2 SVGAGI come from the germline V gene. V lost 6 bases to trimming and J lost 8 bases, with 13 bases between them. CDR3 length equals 12 residues. CDR3 loop: CASSRHPEGYTF. The CDR3 nucleotides read TGTGCCAGCAGCAGACACCCGGAGGGCTACACCTTC.

V is TRBV6-5 and J is TRBJ1-6; 7 bases fit TRBD1. Trimming at V came to 6 bases and at J to 11 bases, leaving 10 bases not matched to a gene. CDR1 and CDR2 (germline): MNHEY, SVGAGI. This CDR3 has 14 residues. Written as DNA, the CDR3 is TGTGCCAGCAGCCGAGGGGGCTTTTTGGCACCCCTCCACTTT. This gives the protein CASSRGGFLAPLHF.

There are a few counts of this clone. The rearrangement joins TRBV18 to TRBJ2-7, with 11 positions matching TRBD2. Germline-derived CDR1 and CDR2 are KGHSH and LQKENI. The length of the CDR3 is 16 residues. V was clipped by 3 bases and J by 7 bases; unmatched bases: 11. The CDR3, as DNA: TGTGCCAGCTCACCCCCGGGACTAGCGGCATCCGGGGAGCAGTACTTC. The encoded protein is CASSPPGLAASGEQYF.

This chain joins TRBV29-1 and TRBJ2-4; 8 bases align to TRBD2. Germline trimming cut 5 bases from V and 6 bases from J; bases unmatched to any gene: 6. Germline V gene sequence: CDR1 SQVTM, CDR2 ANQGSEA. The CDR3 sequence is 13 residues long. The CDR3: CSVRGRLGNIQYF. CDR3 coding DNA: TGCAGCGTTCGCGGGAGGTTAGGAAACATTCAGTACTTC.

The V call is TRBV12-3 or TRBV12-4, the J call TRBJ2-7; D is unclear. V lost 0 bases, J lost 4 bases, and 4 bases lay in between. This CDR3 comprises 12 residues. The CDR3 coding sequence is TGTGCCAGCAGTTTAGCCGTATACGAGCAGTACTTC. Protein: CASSLAVYEQYF.

The genes are TRBV19 and TRBJ2-1; 10 positions match TRBD2. This CDR3 has 13 amino acids. Germline CDR1 and CDR2: LNHDA and SQIVND (reference sequence). Written as DNA, the CDR3 is TGTGGTGCTAGCGGGAGTTCCTACAATGAGCAGTTCTTC. Amino acids: CGASGSSYNEQFF.

The rearrangement uses TRBV10-1 and TRBJ2-7; tentative D call: TRBD1 (6 bases). Germline CDR1 reads WNHNN; CDR2 reads SYGVQD (reference sequence). The CDR3 is made up of 15 amino acids. Trimming stripped 5 bases from V and 7 bases from J, with 21 bases between. The CDR3 DNA sequence: TGCGCCAGCAGTAAGAACAGGGAACTCCTACGAGAGCAGTACTTC. Protein sequence: CASSKNRELLREQYF.

This sequence joins TRBV7-3 and TRBJ2-3; tentative D call: TRBD2 (7 bases). This CDR3 has 17 residues. Trimming cost V 5 bases and J 6 bases, with 24 bases left between them. Germline assignment: CDR1 SGHTA and CDR2 FQGTGA. The CDR3 region has the DNA TGTGCCAGCAGCCTCCTTGGGGCGGGGGCTCTGTCCGATACGCAGTATTTT. Residues: CASSLLGAGALSDTQYF.

The CDR3 is CASSVGTSGNSPLHF. CDR3 in DNA: TGTGCCAGCAGCGTAGGGACGTCCGGTAATTCACCCCTCCACTTT. V gene TRBV9 combines with J gene TRBJ1-6; D unclear. Germline V gene lookup returns CDR1 SGDLS and CDR2 YYNGEE. Between the trimmed V and J ends, which lost 0 bases and 6 bases, there was a span of 10 bases. There are 15 residues in the CDR3. Supplemented by reference TRBV9 and TRBJ1-6, the full variable domain reads DSGVTQTPKHLITATGQRVTLRCSPRSGDLSVYWYQQSLDQGLQFLIQYYNGEERAKGNILERFSAQQFPDLHSELNLSSLELGDSALYFCASSVGTSGNSPLHFGNGTRLTVT.

The V call is TRBV14, the J call TRBJ2-5, with D possibly being TRBD2 (6 bases). The ends were cut back, 0 bases at V and 5 bases at J, with 13 bases in the middle. There are 15 residues in the CDR3. The germline V gene encodes CDR1 SGHDN and CDR2 FVKESK. CDR3 loop: CASSQELGSGETQYF. The CDR3 DNA sequence: TGTGCCAGCAGCCAAGAGCTCGGCAGCGGGGAGACCCAGTACTTC. The full variable domain, completed using reference TRBV14 and TRBJ2-5, is EAGVTQFPSHSVIEKGQTVTLRCDPISGHDNLYWYRRVMGKEIKFLLHFVKESKQDESGMPNNRFLAERTGGTYSTLKVQPAELEDSGVYFCASSQELGSGETQYFGPGTRLLVL.

The genes are TRBV19 and TRBJ2-2; no definite D call. Trimming pared 5 bases from V and 0 bases from J, leaving 7 bases between. Germline CDR1 and CDR2: LNHDA and SQIVND (reference sequence). The CDR3 is 14 residues long. The CDR3 region is CASSGQSNTGELFF. Written as DNA, the CDR3 is TGTGCCAGTAGTGGCCAGTCGAACACCGGGGAGCTGTTTTTT.

The gene calls are TRBV6-5 and TRBJ2-3, with TRBD2 identical over 7 bases. Per the germline V gene, CDR1 is MNHEY and CDR2 is SVGAGI. CDR3 length: 13 amino acids. V lost 6 bases and J lost 7; bases outside the gene matches: 7. This CDR3 is CASRGGNSYTQYF. DNA for the CDR3: TGTGCCAGCAGGGGGGGGAACTCATATACGCAGTATTTT.